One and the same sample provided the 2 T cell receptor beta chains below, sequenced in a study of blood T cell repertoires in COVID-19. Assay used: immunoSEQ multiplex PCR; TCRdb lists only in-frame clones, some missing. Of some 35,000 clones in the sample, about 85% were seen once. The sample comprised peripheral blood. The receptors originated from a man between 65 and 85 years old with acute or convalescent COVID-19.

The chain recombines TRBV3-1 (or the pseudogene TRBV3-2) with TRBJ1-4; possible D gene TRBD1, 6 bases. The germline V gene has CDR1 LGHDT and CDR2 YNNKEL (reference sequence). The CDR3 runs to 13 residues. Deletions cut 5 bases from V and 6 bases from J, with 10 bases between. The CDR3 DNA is TGTGCCAGCAGCAAGAACAGGGATGAAAAACTGTTTTTT. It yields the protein CASSKNRDEKLFF.

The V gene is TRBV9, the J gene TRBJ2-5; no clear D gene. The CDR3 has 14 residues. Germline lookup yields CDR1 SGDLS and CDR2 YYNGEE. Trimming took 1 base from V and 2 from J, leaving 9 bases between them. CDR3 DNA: TGTGCCAGCAGCGTATCCCTAGAGCAAGAGACCCAGTACTTC. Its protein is CASSVSLEQETQYF.